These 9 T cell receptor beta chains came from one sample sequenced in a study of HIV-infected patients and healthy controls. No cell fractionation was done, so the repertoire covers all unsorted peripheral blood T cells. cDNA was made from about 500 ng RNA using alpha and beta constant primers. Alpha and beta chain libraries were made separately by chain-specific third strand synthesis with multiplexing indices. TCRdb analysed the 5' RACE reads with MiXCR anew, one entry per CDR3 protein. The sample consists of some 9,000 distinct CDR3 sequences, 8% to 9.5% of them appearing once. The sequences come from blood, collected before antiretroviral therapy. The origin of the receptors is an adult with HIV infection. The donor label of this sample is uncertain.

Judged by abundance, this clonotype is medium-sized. CDR3 amino acids: CASSFVSRLTTDTQYF. The CDR3 DNA sequence: TGTGCCAGCAGTTTTGTCTCGAGACTTACCACAGATACGCAGTATTTT. The genes are TRBV28 and TRBJ2-3, with D hard to call. This CDR3 has 16 amino acids. Germline V lookup: CDR1 MDHEN, CDR2 SYDVKM. The germline V and J ends were trimmed by 3 bases and 2 bases, with 15 bases remaining between them.

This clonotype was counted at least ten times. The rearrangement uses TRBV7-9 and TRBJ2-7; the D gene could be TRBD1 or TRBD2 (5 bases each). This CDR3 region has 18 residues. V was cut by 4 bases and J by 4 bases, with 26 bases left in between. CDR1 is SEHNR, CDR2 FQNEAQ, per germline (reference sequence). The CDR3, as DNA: TGTGCCAGCAGCTCCACCCCACCCCGGCAGGGAGCCTCGTACGAGCAGTACTTC. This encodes CASSSTPPRQGASYEQYF. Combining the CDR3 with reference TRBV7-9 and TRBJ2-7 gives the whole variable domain DTGVSQNPRHKITKRGQNVTFRCDPISEHNRLYWYRQTLGQGPEFLTYFQNEAQLEKSRLLSDRFSAERPKGSFSTLEIQRTEQGDSAMYLCASSSTPPRQGASYEQYFGPGTRLTVT.

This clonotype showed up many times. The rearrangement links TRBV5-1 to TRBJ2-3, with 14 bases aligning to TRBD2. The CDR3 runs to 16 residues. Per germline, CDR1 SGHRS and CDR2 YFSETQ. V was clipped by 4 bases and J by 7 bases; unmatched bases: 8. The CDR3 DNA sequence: TGCGCCAGCAGCCCGGGGACTAGCGGGGGTGAATATACGCAGTATTTT. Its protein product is CASSPGTSGGEYTQYF.

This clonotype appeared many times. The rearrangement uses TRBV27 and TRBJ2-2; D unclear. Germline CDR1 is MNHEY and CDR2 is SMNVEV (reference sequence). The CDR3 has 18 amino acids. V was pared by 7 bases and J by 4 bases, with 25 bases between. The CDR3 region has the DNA TGTGCCAGCACCCCGCGTTGGGTGTCAGAAGTGTTCACCGGGGAGCTGTTTTTT. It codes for CASTPRWVSEVFTGELFF.

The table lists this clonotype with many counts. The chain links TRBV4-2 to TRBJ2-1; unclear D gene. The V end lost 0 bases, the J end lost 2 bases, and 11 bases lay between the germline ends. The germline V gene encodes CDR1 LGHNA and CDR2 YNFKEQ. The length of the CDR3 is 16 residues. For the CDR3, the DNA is TGTGCCAGCAGCCAAGACGAACTTGGCACCTACAATGAGCAGTTCTTC. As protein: CASSQDELGTYNEQFF.

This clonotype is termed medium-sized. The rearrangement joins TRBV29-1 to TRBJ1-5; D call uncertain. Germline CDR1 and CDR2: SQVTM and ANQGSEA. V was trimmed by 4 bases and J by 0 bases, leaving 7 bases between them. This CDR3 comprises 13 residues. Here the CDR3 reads CSVATLSNQPQHF. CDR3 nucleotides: TGCAGCGTTGCCACCCTTAGCAATCAGCCCCAGCATTTT.

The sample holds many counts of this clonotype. This CDR3 is CASSFSYEQYF. DNA for the CDR3: TGTGCCAGCAGCTTTTCCTACGAGCAGTACTTC. The chain combines TRBV11-2 with TRBJ2-7, with D hard to call. V was pared by 3 bases and J by 1 base, with 1 base between. Germline CDR1 and CDR2: SGHAT and FQNNGV. The CDR3 spans 11 residues.

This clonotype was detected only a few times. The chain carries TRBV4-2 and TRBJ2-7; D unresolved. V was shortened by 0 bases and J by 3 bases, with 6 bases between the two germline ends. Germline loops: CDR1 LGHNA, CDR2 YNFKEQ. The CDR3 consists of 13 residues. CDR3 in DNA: TGTGCCAGCAGCCAAGATGGTTACTACGAGCAGTACTTC. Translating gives CASSQDGYYEQYF.

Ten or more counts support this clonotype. The CDR3 bases are TGTGCCAGCCGGGGGCAGCCAAGCACAGATACGCAGTATTTT. Translating gives CASRGQPSTDTQYF. The chain uses TRBV6-2 or TRBV6-3 and TRBJ2-3, with D perhaps matching TRBD1 or TRBD2 (6 bases each). The CDR3 loop spans 14 amino acids. CDR1 is MNHEY and CDR2 is SVGEGT in the germline V gene. V shed 8 bases and J shed 0 bases, with 12 bases lying between them.